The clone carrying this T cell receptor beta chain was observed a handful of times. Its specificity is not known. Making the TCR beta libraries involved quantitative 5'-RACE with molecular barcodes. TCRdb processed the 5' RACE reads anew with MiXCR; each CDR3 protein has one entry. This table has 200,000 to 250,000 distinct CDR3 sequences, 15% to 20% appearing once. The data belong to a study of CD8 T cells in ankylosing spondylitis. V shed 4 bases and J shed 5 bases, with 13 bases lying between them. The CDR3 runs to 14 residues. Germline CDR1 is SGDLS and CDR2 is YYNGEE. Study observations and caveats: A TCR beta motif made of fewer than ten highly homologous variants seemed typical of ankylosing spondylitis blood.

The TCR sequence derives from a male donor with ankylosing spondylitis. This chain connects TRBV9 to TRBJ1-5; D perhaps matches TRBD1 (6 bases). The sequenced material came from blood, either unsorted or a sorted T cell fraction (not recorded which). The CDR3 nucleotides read TGTGCCAGCAGCCCCGGGGGGCTGCATCAGCCCCAGCATTTT. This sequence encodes CASSPGGLHQPQHF.